The 17 T cell receptor beta chains below were found in one sample sequenced in a study of regulatory T cells in long-lasting Graves disease. Construction of the TCR beta libraries employed iRepertoire HTBI primers in conjunction with Arm-PCR of CDR3 regions. MiXCR was run by TCRdb on the multiplex PCR reads, yielding one entry per CDR3 protein. Of hundreds of thousands of distinct CDR3 sequences detected, 16% appear once; the ten largest clones hold around 12%. The time point was: newly diagnosed GD, antithyroid drugs for less than 3 months. From PBMCs, RNA was extracted and then used to make the TCR library. This sample also belongs to another study, concerning T cells in Graves' hyperthyroidism and ophthalmopathy.

The source material was peripheral blood mononuclear cells (PBMCs), sampled at new diagnosis, from a patient treated with antithyroid drugs. All receptors derive from a man aged 18 to 30 with Graves disease.

A few counts support this clonotype. The chain carries TRBV6-5 and TRBJ1-2, with D tentatively TRBD1 (6 bases). Trimming pared 2 bases from V and 8 bases from J, leaving 15 bases between. From germline, CDR1 is MNHEY and CDR2 SVGAGI. This CDR3 is built from 14 residues. The CDR3 is CASSYGQSSGGYTF. The CDR3 DNA is TGTGCCAGCAGTTACGGACAGTCATCAGGGGGCTACACCTTC.

The chain recombines TRBV3-1 with TRBJ2-4; unclear D gene. Germline loops: CDR1 LGHDT, CDR2 YNNKEL (reference sequence). The CDR3 spans 16 residues. Trimming removed 0 bases at V and 1 base at J, with 10 bases between. CDR3 in amino acids: CASSQDNSWAKNIQYF. CDR3 DNA: TGTGCCAGCAGCCAAGATAATAGCTGGGCCAAAAACATTCAGTACTTC.

Worth noting for this clonotype: At one end the junction does not follow the germline gene, possibly because of a read error. The rearrangement uses TRBV6-1 and TRBJ2-6, with 7 bases that match TRBD1. The CDR3 is 19 amino acids. Germline V gene data show CDR1 as MNHNS and CDR2 as SASEGT. CDR3 amino acids: CASSEYPGTAFSGANVLTF. The CDR3 DNA sequence: TGTGCCAGCAGTGAATACCCCGGGACAGCCTTCTCTGGGGCCAACGTCCTAACTTTC.

The rearrangement joins TRBV24-1 to TRBJ1-5; D uncertain. In germline, CDR1 is KGHDR, CDR2 SFDVKD. The V gene lost 4 bases and the J gene lost 0 bases, with 6 bases spanning the gap. The CDR3 contains 14 residues. The CDR3 loop is CATSETNSNQPQHF. The CDR3 nucleotides read TGTGCCACCAGTGAGACGAATAGCAATCAGCCCCAGCATTTT.

CDR3 sequence reads: CASSIMDRAANYGYTF. CDR3 in DNA: TGTGCCAGTAGTATCATGGACAGGGCAGCTAACTATGGCTACACCTTC. The rearrangement joins TRBV19 to TRBJ1-2; 8 bases are shared with TRBD1. CDR1 is LNHDA, CDR2 SQIVND, per germline (reference sequence). V was clipped by 3 bases and J by 0 bases; unmatched bases: 6. The CDR3 extends over 16 amino acids.

The gene calls are TRBV29-1 and TRBJ2-2, with TRBD2 matching 11 bases. V was pared by 5 bases and J by 9 bases, with 8 bases of the junction left unmatched. Germline V gene data show CDR1 as SQVTM and CDR2 as ANQGSEA. The CDR3 is made up of 14 amino acids. The CDR3 reads CSVSRTSGSRELFF. The CDR3 nucleotides are TGCAGCGTTTCCCGGACTAGCGGGTCGAGGGAGCTGTTTTTT.

This clonotype occurred many times. The V gene is TRBV6-1, the J gene TRBJ2-7; 8 bases are shared with TRBD2. The CDR3 consists of 16 residues. V was clipped by 0 bases and J by 4 bases; unmatched bases: 8. Germline-derived CDR1 and CDR2 are MNHNS and SASEGT. The CDR3 reads CASSEALRASGYEQYF. In DNA, the CDR3 is TGTGCCAGCAGTGAAGCTTTAAGGGCTAGCGGGTACGAGCAGTACTTC.

This chain joins TRBV5-6 and TRBJ2-5; TRBD2 agrees at 7 bases. Germline V gene sequence: CDR1 SGHDT, CDR2 YYEEEE. This CDR3 region has 15 residues. V was clipped by 5 bases and J by 2 bases; unmatched bases: 9. The CDR3 protein is CASSFLTSLQETQYF. The CDR3 coding sequence is TGTGCCAGCAGTTTTCTGACTAGCCTACAAGAGACCCAGTACTTC.

The chain carries TRBV29-1 and TRBJ2-5; tentatively, D is TRBD1 (6 bases). The CDR3 consists of 13 residues. Trimming took 5 bases from V and 3 from J, leaving 13 bases between them. CDR1 is SQVTM, CDR2 ANQGSEA, per germline. CDR3 in DNA: TGCAGCGTTACCCCACCAGGGGAAGAGACCCAGTACTTC. Protein sequence: CSVTPPGEETQYF.

This clonotype came up many times. V is TRBV27 and J is TRBJ1-5; TRBD1 is a possible D gene (6 bases). Trimming took off 3 bases at V and 4 bases at J, with 10 bases between the two ends. The CDR3 runs to 14 residues. Germline V CDR1 and CDR2: MNHEY, SMNVEV (reference sequence). For the CDR3, the DNA is TGTGCCAGCAGTTTGTACAGGGCGAATCAGCCCCAGCATTTT. Translation gives CASSLYRANQPQHF.

This clonotype has at least ten counts. The chain joins TRBV28 to TRBJ1-1; tentative D call: TRBD1 (5 bases). Between the trimmed V and J ends, which lost 6 bases and 0 bases, there was a span of 14 bases. The CDR3 runs to 15 residues. Germline V gives CDR1 MDHEN, CDR2 SYDVKM. This chain's CDR3 is CASRGAGRLNTEAFF. CDR3 sequence (DNA): TGTGCCAGCAGGGGAGCGGGACGTCTGAACACTGAAGCTTTCTTT. The full variable domain, rest sourced from reference TRBV28 and TRBJ1-1, is DVKVTQSSRYLVKRTGEKVFLECVQDMDHENMFWYRQDPGLGLRLIYFSYDVKMKEKGDIPEGYSVSREKKERFSLILESASTNQTSMYLCASRGAGRLNTEAFFGQGTRLTVV.

DNA for the CDR3: TGTGCCAGCAGCGGCCGGGACAAGCCCTTGGGGAGCACAGATACGCAGTATTTT. The encoded protein is CASSGRDKPLGSTDTQYF. The gene calls are TRBV9 and TRBJ2-3; maybe TRBD1 (6 bases). The CDR3 is 18 amino acids. Per germline, CDR1 SGDLS and CDR2 YYNGEE. Trimming pared 3 bases from V and 0 bases from J, leaving 20 bases between. The full variable domain, completed using reference TRBV9 and TRBJ2-3, is DSGVTQTPKHLITATGQRVTLRCSPRSGDLSVYWYQQSLDQGLQFLIQYYNGEERAKGNILERFSAQQFPDLHSELNLSSLELGDSALYFCASSGRDKPLGSTDTQYFGPGTRLTVL.

The CDR3 is CASSVGGQGKTDTQYF. CDR3 sequence (DNA): TGTGCCAGCAGCGTAGGAGGACAGGGAAAGACAGATACGCAGTATTTT. This chain connects TRBV9 to TRBJ2-3, with 8 bases identical to TRBD1. Germline V gene lookup returns CDR1 SGDLS and CDR2 YYNGEE. V was clipped by 0 bases and J by 3 bases; unmatched bases: 6. The CDR3 runs to 16 residues. Based on the CDR3 plus reference TRBV9 and TRBJ2-3, the full variable domain is DSGVTQTPKHLITATGQRVTLRCSPRSGDLSVYWYQQSLDQGLQFLIQYYNGEERAKGNILERFSAQQFPDLHSELNLSSLELGDSALYFCASSVGGQGKTDTQYFGPGTRLTVL.

This clonotype was found many times. The rearrangement uses TRBV6-9 and TRBJ2-7; 10 bases line up with TRBD1. Per the germline V gene, CDR1 is MNHGY and CDR2 is SVAAGI. V lost 4 bases, J lost 0 bases, and 6 bases stayed unmatched. The CDR3 consists of 16 residues. CDR3 region: CASSSPGQGISYEQYF. The CDR3 region has the DNA TGTGCCAGCAGTTCTCCGGGACAGGGGATCTCCTACGAGCAGTACTTC.

This clonotype was found once. The DNA of the CDR3 is TGTGCCAGCAGCCAAGAGATCAGGGTCGGCTACACCTTC. Its protein product is CASSQEIRVGYTF. The rearrangement joins TRBV14 to TRBJ1-2; a weak D match, TRBD1 (5 bases). The length of the CDR3 is 13 residues. The V gene's germline CDR1 is SGHDN and CDR2 FVKESK. The V gene lost 0 bases and the J gene lost 8 bases, with 10 bases spanning the gap.

This rearrangement joins TRBV20-1 to TRBJ1-3; 8 nucleotides agree with TRBD1. Germline lookup yields CDR1 DFQATT and CDR2 SNEGSKA (reference sequence). Trimming at V came to 5 bases and at J to 11 bases, leaving 17 bases not matched to a gene. There are 15 residues in the CDR3. The CDR3 region is CSAWAGGFLDPPIYF. CDR3 in DNA: TGCAGTGCTTGGGCAGGGGGCTTTTTGGACCCCCCCATATATTTT.

The sample holds a few counts of this clonotype. The junction and the germline gene differ at one end; a read error may be behind it. The chain carries TRBV3-1 and TRBJ2-4; D is perhaps TRBD1 (6 bases). The CDR3 covers 13 residues. Looked up from germline, CDR1 is LGHDT and CDR2 is YNNKEL (reference sequence). The CDR3 nucleotides are TGTGCCTGCAGCCAGGGGAGCCAAAACATTCAGTACTTC. Its translation is CACSQGSQNIQYF. Looking up the rest from reference TRBV3-1 and TRBJ2-4 gives the full variable domain: DTAVSQTPKYLVTQMGNDKSIKCEQNLGHDTMYWYKQDSKKFLKIMFSYNNKELIINETVPNRFSPKSPDKAHLNLHINSLELGDSAVYFCACSQGSQNIQYFGAGTRLSVL.